The clone carrying this T cell receptor (beta chain) was picked up many times. Each CDR3 protein gets one entry after TCRdb re-called the 5' RACE reads with MiXCR. Among about 560,000 distinct CDR3 sequences listed, 17% were seen once. These data originate in a study of T-cell memory formation after mild COVID-19. This CDR3 spans 17 amino acids. Germline V gene sequence: CDR1 KGHDR, CDR2 SFDVKD. V was clipped by 1 base and J by 9 bases; unmatched bases: 13. Sequenced input: PBMCs or a T cell subset sorted from them (not recorded which). The chain joins TRBV24-1 to TRBJ2-1; 8 bases align to TRBD1. The receptor comes from an adult woman who had mild COVID-19 (a few samples of this study predate the infection). Cell type and time point are not known. The chain's CDR3 is CATSDFPTDRGVGEQFF. The DNA for the CDR3 is TGTGCCACCAGTGATTTTCCGACTGACAGGGGAGTGGGTGAGCAGTTCTTC.